Following are 9 T cell receptor beta chains from one sample sequenced in a study of T cells after yellow fever vaccination. MiXCR, run by TCRdb on the 5' RACE reads, gives a single entry per CDR3 protein. The sample lists more than 300,000 distinct CDR3 sequences, about 10% seen once, with approximately 3% in the top ten. The source was CD4+ T cells sorted from PBMCs, collected 45 days after the yellow fever booster vaccination. Receptor source: a man younger than 35 who received the YFV17D yellow fever vaccine.

The chain uses TRBV6-1 and TRBJ2-2; 9 bases are a match to TRBD2. The CDR3 is made up of 16 amino acids. Trimming removed 4 bases from V and 2 bases from J; junction bases left unmatched: 5. CDR1 and CDR2 from the germline V gene are MNHNS and SASEGT. The CDR3 sequence: CASSVVAGANTGELFF. CDR3 coding DNA: TGTGCCAGCAGTGTCGTAGCGGGGGCAAACACCGGGGAGCTGTTTTTT.

This clonotype turned up a few times. The J gene is TRBJ1-4, the V gene TRBV12-3 or TRBV12-4; D ambiguous. Trimming took 7 bases from V and 1 from J, leaving 10 bases between them. This CDR3 comprises 14 residues. The CDR3 loop reads CASNFRGTNEKLFF. CDR3 coding DNA: TGTGCCAGCAATTTCCGGGGAACTAATGAAAAACTGTTTTTT.

This clonotype was found a few times. The chain is built from TRBV11-2 and TRBJ2-5; 9 positions match TRBD2. Germline V CDR1 and CDR2: SGHAT, FQNNGV. The CDR3 length is 16 residues. Trimming at V came to 5 bases and at J to 4 bases, leaving 11 bases not matched to a gene. This CDR3 is CASSPGGSGGLETQYF. The CDR3 nucleotides are TGTGCCAGCAGCCCCGGGGGAAGCGGGGGGTTAGAGACCCAGTACTTC. Using reference TRBV11-2 and TRBJ2-5 for the parts outside the CDR3, the full variable domain is EAGVAQSPRYKIIEKRQSVAFWCNPISGHATLYWYQQILGQGPKLLIQFQNNGVVDDSQLPKDRFSAERLKGVDSTLKIQPAKLEDSAVYLCASSPGGSGGLETQYFGPGTRLLVL.

J is TRBJ2-1 and V is TRBV6-2 or TRBV6-3, with D possibly being TRBD1 (5 bases). The CDR3 runs to 11 residues. In germline, CDR1 is MNHEY, CDR2 SVGEGT. Between the trimmed V and J ends, which lost 4 bases and 12 bases, there was a span of 10 bases. The DNA of the CDR3 is TGTGCCAGCAGTTCGACAGAGGCGCAGTTCTTC. It codes for CASSSTEAQFF.

The rearrangement joins TRBV5-4 to TRBJ2-5, with TRBD2 as a possible D gene (5 bases). The CDR3 contains 15 residues. V was pared by 0 bases and J by 4 bases, with 13 bases between. Per germline, CDR1 SGHNT and CDR2 YYREEE (reference sequence). The CDR3 nucleotides are TGTGCCAGCAGCTTGGACGGGGAGAGTGGAGAGACCCAGTACTTC. Encoded protein: CASSLDGESGETQYF.

This clonotype was observed a handful of times. V and J are TRBV27 and TRBJ2-3; 10 bases match TRBD2. V was clipped by 10 bases and J by 3 bases; unmatched bases: 13. The CDR3 has 16 amino acids. CDR1 and CDR2 (germline): MNHEY, SMNVEV (reference sequence). The CDR3 protein is CAKPHRTSGETDTQYF. CDR3 nucleotide sequence: TGTGCCAAGCCCCACCGTACTAGCGGGGAAACAGATACGCAGTATTTT.

This clonotype was detected only a few times. This chain joins TRBV20-1 and TRBJ2-3, with TRBD2 as a possible D gene (6 bases). The germline gives CDR1 DFQATT, CDR2 SNEGSKA (reference sequence). Between the trimmed V and J ends, which lost 3 bases and 5 bases, there was a span of 15 bases. The CDR3 has 14 amino acids. The CDR3 sequence: CSARMAGGGDTQYF. The CDR3 nucleotides are TGCAGTGCTAGGATGGCCGGGGGAGGAGATACGCAGTATTTT.

This clonotype was observed a handful of times. This chain connects TRBV6-5 to TRBJ2-1, with 8 nucleotides matching TRBD2. Germline-derived CDR1 and CDR2 are MNHEY and SVGAGI. This CDR3 has 15 amino acids. Germline trimming cut 6 bases from V and 7 bases from J; bases unmatched to any gene: 11. The CDR3: CASSKVGRGANEQFF. The CDR3 nucleotides read TGTGCCAGCAGCAAGGTCGGGAGGGGGGCTAATGAGCAGTTCTTC.

CDR3 in amino acids: CASSQEGGSSTNSPLHF. DNA of the CDR3: TGTGCCAGCAGCCAAGAGGGGGGGTCCTCAACGAATTCACCCCTCCACTTT. The rearrangement links TRBV4-2 to TRBJ1-6, with D maybe TRBD1 (5 bases). The CDR3 length is 17 residues. V was clipped by 0 bases and J by 7 bases, with 16 bases between them. CDR1 and CDR2 from the germline V gene are LGHNA and YNFKEQ.